These T cell receptor beta chains were read from a single sample in a study of OX40 agonist ivuxolimab in advanced cancers. Repertoires were generated with immunoSEQ multiplex PCR, while TCRdb's copy carries only in-frame clones and drops some. Of about 7,700 clones listed, approximately 90% are singletons. This specimen consisted of CD4+ or CD8+ T cells sorted from blood, obtained in a trial of the OX40 agonist ivuxolimab. The receptor source for this set is an adult with an advanced solid tumor such as melanoma, head and neck, liver or kidney cancer. Both conserved end residues are part of each CDR3. A D gene is named only where the DNA matches it firmly. Clone size is stated in some rows and not others, as once, few, many or a class when expanded.

size: NA
V: TRBV5-4
J: TRBJ1-1
D: NA
DNA: TGTGCCAGCAGCTGGGGAGTGAACACTGAAGCTTTCTTT
CDR3: CASSWGVNTEAFF

size: NA
V: TRBV28
J: TRBJ2-7
D: NA
DNA: TGTGCCAGCAGCGACTCGCAGTACGAGCAGTACTTC
CDR3: CASSDSQYEQYF

size: NA
V: TRBV18
J: TRBJ1-6
D: TRBD1
DNA: TGTGCCAGCTCGGGACAGGGAACTGGTTCACCCCTCCACTTT
CDR3: CASSGQGTGSPLHF

size: once
V: TRBV7-9
J: TRBJ2-5
D: TRBD2
DNA: TGTGCCAGCAGCTTAGGCTCGCGACTAGCGGTTTGGGGAGAGACCCAGTACTTC
CDR3: CASSLGSRLAVWGETQYF

size: NA
V: TRBV7-9
J: TRBJ1-4
D: TRBD1
DNA: TGTGCCAGCAGCTTAGTACAGGGGGGAAATGAAAAACTGTTTTTT
CDR3: CASSLVQGGNEKLFF

size: NA
V: TRBV7-2
J: TRBJ2-1
D: TRBD2
DNA: TGTGCCAGCAGCCCACTAGCGGGAGCCTACAATGAGCAGTTCTTC
CDR3: CASSPLAGAYNEQFF

size: few
V: TRBV7-2
J: TRBJ1-5
D: NA
DNA: TGTGCCAGCAGCTTAGGGGAGGGGATGAATCAGCCCCAGCATTTT
CDR3: CASSLGEGMNQPQHF

size: NA
V: TRBV6-1
J: TRBJ2-3
D: NA
DNA: TGTGCCAGCTGTCCAGGGTTCACAGATACGCAGTATTTT
CDR3: CASCPGFTDTQYF

size: few
V: TRBV10-3
J: TRBJ1-1
D: TRBD1
DNA: TGTGCCATCAGTGAGTCTGAAGACAGGGCAAACACTGAAGCTTTCTTT
CDR3: CAISESEDRANTEAFF

size: NA
V: TRBV18
J: TRBJ2-7
D: NA
DNA: TGTGCCAGCTCACCGGGACGGACCTACGAGCAGTACTTC
CDR3: CASSPGRTYEQYF

size: NA
V: TRBV7-2
J: TRBJ1-1
D: NA
DNA: TGTGCCAGCAGCTTAGTAGGGACGGTTAACACTGAAGCTTTCTTT
CDR3: CASSLVGTVNTEAFF

size: NA
V: TRBV4-1
J: TRBJ1-2
D: NA
DNA: TGCGCCAGCAGCCGGCCAGGGCAGGGGCGCCCCTATGGCTACACCTTC
CDR3: CASSRPGQGRPYGYTF

size: NA
V: TRBV7-2
J: TRBJ2-7
D: NA
DNA: TGTGCCAGCAGCTCCGGTTTAGTTAGCTCCTACGAGCAGTACTTC
CDR3: CASSSGLVSSYEQYF

size: NA
V: TRBV5-1
J: TRBJ2-7
D: NA
DNA: TGCGCCAGCAGCCCAGGGGGACTACTTTCCTACGAGCAGTACTTC
CDR3: CASSPGGLLSYEQYF

size: NA
V: TRBV19
J: TRBJ2-6
D: NA
DNA: TGTGCCACCCAGGGGGGGCTTGGGGCCAACGTCCTGACTTTC
CDR3: CATQGGLGANVLTF

size: NA
V: TRBV10-3
J: TRBJ2-5
D: NA
DNA: TGTGCCATCAGTGAGTCTGGGGGAAAAGAGACCCAGTACTTC
CDR3: CAISESGGKETQYF

size: NA
V: TRBV4-1
J: TRBJ1-2
D: NA
DNA: TGCGCCAGCAGCCCGGGGGGGAGGAGGAGGTTAAGTGATTATGGCTACACCTTC
CDR3: CASSPGGRRRLSDYGYTF

size: NA
V: TRBV28
J: TRBJ2-1
D: NA
DNA: TGTGCCAGCAGTTTGCCGGGAGGCCTAGGGGGCTCCTACAATGAGCAGTTCTTC
CDR3: CASSLPGGLGGSYNEQFF

size: NA
V: TRBV7-2
J: TRBJ2-7
D: NA
DNA: TGTGCCAGCAGCTTAGAAGCCGGAGGGTCCTACGAGCAGTACTTC
CDR3: CASSLEAGGSYEQYF

size: NA
V: TRBV6-5
J: TRBJ2-7
D: NA
DNA: TGTGCCAGCAGTTATTACAGAGGAGGGAGCTACGAGCAGTACTTC
CDR3: CASSYYRGGSYEQYF

size: NA
V: TRBV11-2
J: TRBJ2-2
D: TRBD2
DNA: TGTGCCAGCAGCTCTCCCGGGGGGAGGAACACCGGGGAGCTGTTTTTT
CDR3: CASSSPGGRNTGELFF

size: once
V: TRBV11-2
J: TRBJ1-2
D: NA
DNA: TGTGCCAGCAGCCCTGGCGTGGGCCGACATCCTATGTATGACACCTTC
CDR3: CASSPGVGRHPMYDTF